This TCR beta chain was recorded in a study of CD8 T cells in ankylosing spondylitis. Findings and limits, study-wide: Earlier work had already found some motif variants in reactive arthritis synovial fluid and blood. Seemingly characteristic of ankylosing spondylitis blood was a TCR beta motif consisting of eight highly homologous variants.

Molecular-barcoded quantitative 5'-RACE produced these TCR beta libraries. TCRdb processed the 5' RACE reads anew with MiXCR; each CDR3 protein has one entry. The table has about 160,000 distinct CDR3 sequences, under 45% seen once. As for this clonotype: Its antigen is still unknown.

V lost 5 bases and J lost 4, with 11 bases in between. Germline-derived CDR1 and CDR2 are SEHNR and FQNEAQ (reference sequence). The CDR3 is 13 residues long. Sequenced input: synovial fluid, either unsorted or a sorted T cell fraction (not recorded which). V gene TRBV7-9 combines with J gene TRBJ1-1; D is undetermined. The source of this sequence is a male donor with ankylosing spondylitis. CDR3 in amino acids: CASSPYQATEAFF. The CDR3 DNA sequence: TGTGCCAGCAGCCCTTACCAGGCCACTGAAGCTTTCTTT.